The next 22 T cell receptor beta chains were all read from a single sample in a study of T cells in Graves' hyperthyroidism and ophthalmopathy. The CDR3 regions of TCR beta were amplified from RNA transcripts. The HTBI primer set drove a first-round RT-PCR of the TCR CDR3. Each CDR3 protein gets one entry after TCRdb re-called the multiplex PCR reads with MiXCR. The table records some 700,000 distinct CDR3 sequences, roughly 17% of them present only once. Sequenced: blood. The receptors were gathered from a man aged 45-65 years with Graves' hyperthyroidism.

This clonotype was counted at least ten times. V is TRBV7-3 and J is TRBJ2-1; 9 nucleotides align to TRBD2. The CDR3 extends over 16 amino acids. Germline V lookup: CDR1 SGHTA, CDR2 FQGTGA. After removal of 2 bases from V and 5 bases from J, the junction contained 7 bases not matched to a gene. CDR3 coding DNA: TGTGCCAGCAGCTTAGTGGTTAGCGGGAGACACAATGAGCAGTTCTTC. This sequence encodes CASSLVVSGRHNEQFF. Full variable domain (rest looked up from reference TRBV7-3 and TRBJ2-1): GAGVSQTPSNKVTEKGKYVELRCDPISGHTALYWYRQSLGQGPEFLIYFQGTGAADDSGLPNDRFFAVRPEGSVSTLKIQRTERGDSAVYLCASSLVVSGRHNEQFFGPGTRLTVL.

The chain links TRBV12-3 or TRBV12-4 to TRBJ2-5; D unclear. The CDR3 totals 13 residues. Between the trimmed V and J ends, which lost 5 bases and 6 bases, there was a span of 13 bases. The CDR3 loop is CASSLPGRQTQYF. CDR3 sequence (DNA): TGTGCCAGCAGTCTCCCTGGACGGCAGACCCAGTACTTC.

This clonotype was observed many times. This rearrangement joins TRBV28 to TRBJ2-1, with 14 bases fitting TRBD2. Germline assignment: CDR1 MDHEN and CDR2 SYDVKM. This CDR3 contains 17 residues. The J segment lost 3 bases and the V segment lost 5 bases, leaving 6 bases of the junction unmatched. The CDR3 sequence: CASSRGLAGEFYNEQFF. The CDR3, as DNA: TGTGCCAGCAGTAGGGGACTAGCGGGAGAATTCTACAATGAGCAGTTCTTC.

Many counts were recorded for this clonotype. V is TRBV11-2 and J is TRBJ2-5; D is possibly TRBD1 (5 bases). V gave up 3 bases and J gave up 11 bases, with 10 bases separating them. CDR1 is SGHAT and CDR2 is FQNNGV in the germline V gene. The CDR3 is 11 residues long. The chain's CDR3 is CASSFTTVQYF. The CDR3 DNA sequence: TGTGCCAGCAGCTTTACGACAGTACAGTACTTC.

This clonotype was observed at least ten times. The V call is TRBV6-5, the J call TRBJ1-1; no reliable D call. Germline V gene data show CDR1 as MNHEY and CDR2 as SVGAGI. The CDR3 consists of 12 residues. Between the trimmed V and J ends, which lost 7 bases and 6 bases, there was a span of 12 bases. The CDR3, as DNA: TGTGCCAGCACCCCTTCCGGGTCTGAAGCTTTCTTT. It specifies CASTPSGSEAFF.

This clonotype was observed a handful of times. J is TRBJ2-3 and V is TRBV5-1; a weak D match, TRBD1 (6 bases). Between the trimmed V and J ends, which lost 2 bases and 2 bases, there was a span of 12 bases. CDR1 is SGHRS and CDR2 is YFSETQ in the germline V gene. The CDR3 totals 15 residues. In DNA form, the CDR3 reads TGCGCCAGCAGCTTACGGGGACAAGTCACAGATACGCAGTATTTT. Protein: CASSLRGQVTDTQYF.

This clonotype was seen a handful of times. The rearrangement links TRBV12-3 or TRBV12-4 to TRBJ2-5; D not certain. V lost 1 base to trimming and J lost 2 bases, with 11 bases between them. The CDR3 covers 15 residues. CDR3 nucleotides: TGTGCCAGCAGTTTAGGACCGGACCGACAAGAGACCCAGTACTTC. Protein: CASSLGPDRQETQYF.

This clonotype occurred once. A much bigger clone sits one base away, suggesting this may be a read error. The chain joins TRBV6-2 or TRBV6-3 to TRBJ1-2, with D perhaps TRBD1 (5 bases). V lost 0 bases and J lost 4, with 12 bases in between. This CDR3 has 15 amino acids. Germline CDR1 is MNHEY and CDR2 is SVGEGT. The CDR3 reads CASSYSGDGSYGYTF. The CDR3 DNA reads TGTGCCAGCAGTTACTCCGGGGACGGTTCCTATGGCTACACCTTC.

CDR3 in amino acids: CASKPPQRTYEQYF. CDR3 sequence (DNA): TGTGCCAGCAAGCCCCCACAGCGGACCTACGAGCAGTACTTC. V usage is TRBV28 and J usage is TRBJ2-7; possible D gene TRBD2, 5 bases. The CDR3 spans 14 residues. Germline CDR1 reads MDHEN; CDR2 reads SYDVKM. Trimming shortened V by 7 bases and J by 2 bases, and 15 bases separated the two germline ends.

This clonotype was observed at least ten times. The chain uses TRBV10-3 and TRBJ1-5; D is undetermined. Germline lookup yields CDR1 ENHRY and CDR2 SYGVKD. V was cut by 4 bases and J by 4 bases, with 5 bases left in between. This CDR3 has 12 residues. The CDR3: CAISAKNQPQHF. CDR3 DNA sequence: TGTGCCATCAGTGCTAAGAATCAGCCCCAGCATTTT.

The table lists this clonotype with a few counts. The chain recombines TRBV6-1 with TRBJ2-1; 10 nucleotides align to TRBD2. Germline CDR1 reads MNHNS; CDR2 reads SASEGT. The CDR3 has 17 residues. V lost 3 bases, J lost 0 bases, and 5 bases stayed unmatched. The DNA for the CDR3 is TGTGCCAGCAGTGACCGACCTAGCGGGAGCTCCTACAATGAGCAGTTCTTC. Translating gives CASSDRPSGSSYNEQFF.

This clonotype was counted at least ten times. The J gene is TRBJ1-1, the V gene TRBV29-1, with D unresolved. Between the trimmed V and J ends, which lost 0 bases and 2 bases, there was a span of 10 bases. The CDR3 has 14 amino acids. Germline V gives CDR1 SQVTM, CDR2 ANQGSEA. The CDR3 DNA is TGCAGCGTTGAAGATCAAACGATAAACACTGAAGCTTTCTTT. It codes for CSVEDQTINTEAFF.

The chain recombines TRBV19 with TRBJ2-1, with D unclear. This CDR3 spans 14 amino acids. Germline CDR1 reads LNHDA; CDR2 reads SQIVND (reference sequence). V was trimmed by 1 base and J by 9 bases, leaving 13 bases between them. The CDR3 coding sequence is TGTGCCAGTAGTATAGGGCACCAAAGTACTGAGCAGTTCTTC. Its protein product is CASSIGHQSTEQFF. The variable domain in full, with the rest retrieved from reference TRBV19 and TRBJ2-1, is DGGITQSPKYLFRKEGQNVTLSCEQNLNHDAMYWYRQDPGQGLRLIYYSQIVNDFQKGDIAEGYSVSREKKESFPLTVTSAQKNPTAFYLCASSIGHQSTEQFFGPGTRLTVL.

In this sample, this clonotype turned up many times. This chain uses TRBV7-9 with TRBJ1-6; D is undetermined. Germline V gives CDR1 SEHNR, CDR2 FQNEAQ (reference sequence). V shed 5 bases and J shed 10 bases, with 18 bases lying between them. The CDR3 sequence is 15 residues long. CDR3 loop: CASSVGRGNQSPLHF. CDR3 sequence (DNA): TGTGCCAGCAGCGTTGGACGGGGAAACCAATCACCCCTCCACTTT.

The table lists this clonotype with a few counts. The chain couples TRBV7-2 to TRBJ2-3, with 7 bases lining up with TRBD1. The germline gives CDR1 SGHTA, CDR2 FQGNSA. CDR3 length equals 15 residues. The V segment lost 5 bases and the J segment 1 base; nucleotides outside the gene matches: 6. This chain's CDR3 is CASSGRQGGTDTQYF. As DNA, the CDR3 is TGTGCCAGCAGCGGACGACAGGGAGGCACAGATACGCAGTATTTT.

This clonotype showed up many times. The J gene is TRBJ1-2, the V gene TRBV10-3, with D maybe TRBD1 (6 bases). Germline loops: CDR1 ENHRY, CDR2 SYGVKD. The CDR3 covers 13 residues. Trimming stripped 5 bases from V and 8 bases from J, with 15 bases between. DNA of the CDR3: TGTGCCATCAGTTCCCGGGACACCCAGGGCTACACCTTC. This gives the protein CAISSRDTQGYTF.

This clonotype was seen a handful of times. The chain has TRBV5-1 and TRBJ1-5, with 8 positions matching TRBD1. Trimming at V came to 3 bases and at J to 2 bases, leaving 7 bases not matched to a gene. The CDR3 runs 16 residues. Germline V CDR1 and CDR2: SGHRS, YFSETQ. For the CDR3, the DNA is TGCGCCAGCAGCTCTGGACAGGGCGTCGGCAATCAGCCCCAGCATTTT. Its translation is CASSSGQGVGNQPQHF.

As concerns this clonotype: At one end the junction does not follow the germline gene, possibly because of a read error. This chain links TRBV11-2 with TRBJ1-1; the match to TRBD1 covers 8 bases. Germline CDR1 reads SGHAT; CDR2 reads FQNNGV. The CDR3 runs 15 residues. CDR3 sequence reads: CASSLEAQGGTEAFF. In DNA, the CDR3 is TGTGCCAGCAGCCTAGAGGCACAGGGGGGGACTGAAGCTTTCTTT.

This clonotype came up many times. The rearrangement links TRBV28 to TRBJ1-5; 8 nucleotides align to TRBD1. Germline loops: CDR1 MDHEN, CDR2 SYDVKM. The CDR3 has 13 residues. With V trimmed by 6 bases and J by 5 bases, 3 bases remained unmatched. The CDR3 region is CASSLTGDQPQHF. As DNA, the CDR3 is TGTGCCAGCAGCTTGACAGGGGATCAGCCCCAGCATTTT.

CDR3 coding DNA: TGCGCCAGCAGACCGGGACAGGGGGCTCGGAATTCACCCCTCCACTTT. This sequence encodes CASRPGQGARNSPLHF. J is TRBJ1-6 and V is TRBV5-1; the match to TRBD1 covers 12 bases. The CDR3 is 16 amino acids. V was pared by 5 bases and J by 7 bases, with 7 bases of the junction left unmatched. Per germline, CDR1 SGHRS and CDR2 YFSETQ.

This clonotype was counted at least ten times. The chain employs TRBV20-1 and TRBJ2-7; possible D gene TRBD2, 7 bases. CDR3 length: 12 amino acids. Trimming removed 7 bases from V and 5 bases from J, with 15 bases in between. CDR1 DFQATT and CDR2 SNEGSKA come from the germline V gene (reference sequence). DNA for the CDR3: TGCAGTGGGGGAAGGGGGGGGGACGAGCAGTACTTC. It translates to CSGGRGGDEQYF.

This clonotype was picked up a small number of times. The CDR3 sequence is CSAREDSTRNEQFF. The DNA for the CDR3 is TGCAGTGCTAGAGAGGACTCAACAAGGAATGAGCAGTTCTTC. This chain uses TRBV20-1 with TRBJ2-1, with a tentative D call TRBD2 (5 bases). V was pared by 0 bases and J by 7 bases, with 13 bases between. Germline lookup yields CDR1 DFQATT and CDR2 SNEGSKA (reference sequence). The CDR3 runs 14 residues.